This is a list of T cell receptor beta chains from one sample in a study of CD8 T cell repertoires and HIV-1 epitope variants. Libraries were prepared by immunoSEQ multiplex PCR; TCRdb keeps only in-frame clonotypes and omits some of them. The sample includes thousands of clones, roughly two thirds of them seen just once. Their target antigens are unknown. Sequenced: cultured CD8+ T cells derived from PBMCs. Source of these receptors: a male donor with HIV. CDR3s include the opening cysteine and the closing phenylalanine or tryptophan. The order of the fields is clone size, V gene, J gene, D gene, CDR3 protein, CDR3 DNA. A D gene is named only where the DNA matches it firmly. Only part of the rows carry a size: once, few, many, or a class if the clone is expanded.

clone size: -; V gene: TRBV5-1; J gene: TRBJ2-7; D gene: -; CDR3 protein: CASSLRGLAYEQYF; CDR3 DNA: TGCGCCAGCAGCTTGAGGGGTCTCGCCTACGAGCAGTACTTC
clone size: -; V gene: TRBV7-8; J gene: TRBJ2-7; D gene: TRBD1; CDR3 protein: CASSLRQGSYEQYF; CDR3 DNA: TGTGCCAGCAGCCTTCGACAGGGCTCCTACGAGCAGTACTTC
clone size: -; V gene: TRBV6-1; J gene: TRBJ1-1; D gene: TRBD1; CDR3 protein: CASIRGQGPTEAFF; CDR3 DNA: TGTGCCAGCATCAGGGGACAGGGACCTACTGAAGCTTTCTTT
clone size: few; V gene: TRBV27; J gene: TRBJ1-1; D gene: TRBD1; CDR3 protein: CASSWTGGHTEAFF; CDR3 DNA: TGTGCCAGCAGTTGGACAGGGGGCCACACTGAAGCTTTCTTT
clone size: -; V gene: TRBV5-1; J gene: TRBJ1-1; D gene: -; CDR3 protein: CASTYGPVSAEAFF; CDR3 DNA: TGCGCCAGCACCTATGGGCCGGTTTCGGCTGAAGCTTTCTTT
clone size: -; V gene: TRBV28; J gene: TRBJ2-3; D gene: -; CDR3 protein: CASSLIGDTDTQYF; CDR3 DNA: TGTGCCAGCAGTTTGATAGGGGACACAGATACGCAGTATTTT
clone size: once; V gene: TRBV5-4; J gene: TRBJ2-1; D gene: -; CDR3 protein: CASSRQESSYNEQFF; CDR3 DNA: TGTGCCAGCAGCCGACAGGAGAGCTCCTACAATGAGCAGTTCTTC
clone size: few; V gene: TRBV2; J gene: TRBJ2-7; D gene: -; CDR3 protein: CASSEGGGFEQYF; CDR3 DNA: TGTGCCAGCAGCGAGGGTGGGGGATTTGAGCAGTACTTC
clone size: -; V gene: TRBV7-9; J gene: TRBJ2-7; D gene: TRBD1; CDR3 protein: CASSLDRDRGSGYF; CDR3 DNA: TGTGCCAGCAGCTTGGACCGGGACAGGGGATCTGGGTACTTC
clone size: -; V gene: TRBV25-1; J gene: TRBJ1-1; D gene: TRBD1; CDR3 protein: CASSEYDLGQGSNTEAFF; CDR3 DNA: TGTGCCAGCAGTGAATATGACCTGGGACAGGGGAGCAACACTGAAGCTTTCTTT
clone size: -; V gene: TRBV29-1; J gene: TRBJ2-1; D gene: -; CDR3 protein: CSVEDVFGGASYNEQFF; CDR3 DNA: TGCAGCGTTGAAGATGTTTTCGGGGGTGCGTCCTACAATGAGCAGTTCTTC
clone size: -; V gene: TRBV5-1; J gene: TRBJ2-3; D gene: -; CDR3 protein: CASILSDTQYF; CDR3 DNA: TGCGCCAGCATTCTTTCAGATACGCAGTATTTT
clone size: -; V gene: TRBV19; J gene: TRBJ2-1; D gene: -; CDR3 protein: CASSIGSGAYNEQFF; CDR3 DNA: TGTGCCAGTAGTATTGGGAGCGGAGCTTACAATGAGCAGTTCTTC
clone size: -; V gene: TRBV11-2; J gene: TRBJ1-1; D gene: -; CDR3 protein: CASSLGPAVEAFF; CDR3 DNA: TGTGCCAGCAGCTTAGGGCCAGCCGTTGAAGCTTTCTTT
clone size: -; V gene: TRBV5-6; J gene: TRBJ1-1; D gene: -; CDR3 protein: CASSLGVYAEAFF; CDR3 DNA: TGTGCCAGCAGCTTAGGGGTTTACGCTGAAGCTTTCTTT
clone size: -; V gene: TRBV5-1; J gene: TRBJ1-2; D gene: -; CDR3 protein: CASSLDGRSNGYTF; CDR3 DNA: TGCGCCAGCAGCTTGGACGGCCGAAGCAATGGCTACACCTTC
clone size: -; V gene: TRBV5-1; J gene: TRBJ2-3; D gene: TRBD2; CDR3 protein: CASGLGEGPGADTQYF; CDR3 DNA: TGCGCCAGCGGCTTAGGGGAGGGCCCTGGGGCAGATACGCAGTATTTT
clone size: -; V gene: TRBV5-6; J gene: TRBJ2-3; D gene: -; CDR3 protein: CASSRGTDTQYF; CDR3 DNA: TGTGCCAGCAGCAGGGGCACAGATACGCAGTATTTT
clone size: -; V gene: TRBV6-5; J gene: TRBJ1-1; D gene: -; CDR3 protein: CASSYGTTNTEAFF; CDR3 DNA: TGTGCCAGCAGTTATGGGACAACGAACACTGAAGCTTTCTTT
clone size: -; V gene: TRBV15; J gene: TRBJ1-5; D gene: -; CDR3 protein: CATSRGVQPQHF; CDR3 DNA: TGTGCCACCAGCAGGGGGGTTCAGCCCCAGCATTTT
clone size: -; V gene: TRBV28; J gene: TRBJ1-4; D gene: -; CDR3 protein: CASSPATNEKLFF; CDR3 DNA: TGTGCCAGCAGTCCTGCAACTAATGAAAAACTGTTTTTT
clone size: -; V gene: TRBV13; J gene: TRBJ2-3; D gene: TRBD2; CDR3 protein: CASSLGPLGTSGESSTDTQYF; CDR3 DNA: TGTGCCAGCAGCTTAGGACCACTAGGGACTAGCGGGGAATCTAGCACAGATACGCAGTATTTT
clone size: -; V gene: TRBV28; J gene: TRBJ1-5; D gene: -; CDR3 protein: CASTLILGVRRNQPQHF; CDR3 DNA: TGTGCCAGCACTCTTATCCTGGGGGTTAGGAGGAATCAGCCCCAGCATTTT
clone size: -; V gene: TRBV9; J gene: TRBJ1-1; D gene: -; CDR3 protein: CASSGGSNRPVNTEAFF; CDR3 DNA: TGTGCCAGCAGTGGGGGTTCGAACAGGCCTGTGAACACTGAAGCTTTCTTT
clone size: -; V gene: TRBV29-1; J gene: TRBJ1-3; D gene: -; CDR3 protein: CSVEAGNTIYF; CDR3 DNA: TGCAGCGTTGAGGCGGGAAACACCATATATTTT
clone size: few; V gene: TRBV28; J gene: TRBJ2-7; D gene: TRBD2; CDR3 protein: CASSFSLAGGSSYEQYF; CDR3 DNA: TGTGCCAGCAGTTTTTCTCTAGCGGGAGGTAGCTCCTACGAGCAGTACTTC
clone size: -; V gene: TRBV4-2; J gene: TRBJ1-4; D gene: -; CDR3 protein: CASSQDFLGGDEKLFF; CDR3 DNA: TGTGCCAGCAGCCAAGATTTCCTTGGTGGGGATGAAAAACTGTTTTTT
clone size: -; V gene: TRBV6-1; J gene: TRBJ1-2; D gene: TRBD1; CDR3 protein: CASSGPDRGDYGYTF; CDR3 DNA: TGTGCCAGCAGTGGACCGGACAGGGGAGACTATGGCTACACCTTC
clone size: once; V gene: TRBV5-1; J gene: TRBJ2-7; D gene: TRBD2; CDR3 protein: CASSLDGREPNIEQYF; CDR3 DNA: TGCGCCAGCAGCTTGGACGGGAGGGAGCCTAATATCGAGCAGTACTTC
clone size: few; V gene: TRBV28; J gene: TRBJ2-7; D gene: TRBD1; CDR3 protein: CASSSQGTYEQYF; CDR3 DNA: TGTGCCAGCAGTTCACAGGGGACCTACGAGCAGTACTTC
clone size: -; V gene: TRBV19; J gene: TRBJ1-5; D gene: -; CDR3 protein: CASSIGLQTNQPQHF; CDR3 DNA: TGTGCCAGTAGTATTGGATTGCAGACTAATCAGCCCCAGCATTTT
clone size: -; V gene: TRBV9; J gene: TRBJ1-1; D gene: -; CDR3 protein: CASSVDGGDTEAFF; CDR3 DNA: TGTGCCAGCAGCGTAGACGGGGGGGACACTGAAGCTTTCTTT
clone size: -; V gene: TRBV5-8; J gene: TRBJ2-7; D gene: TRBD1; CDR3 protein: CASSLGDSDSYEQYF; CDR3 DNA: TGTGCCAGCAGCTTGGGGGACAGTGACTCCTACGAGCAGTACTTC
clone size: -; V gene: TRBV10-1; J gene: TRBJ2-7; D gene: -; CDR3 protein: CASSESRDYEQYF; CDR3 DNA: TGCGCCAGCAGTGAGTCGAGGGACTACGAGCAGTACTTC
clone size: -; V gene: TRBV18; J gene: TRBJ2-2; D gene: -; CDR3 protein: CASSPPWGDTGELFF; CDR3 DNA: TGTGCCAGCTCACCACCCTGGGGGGACACCGGGGAGCTGTTTTTT
clone size: few; V gene: TRBV25-1; J gene: TRBJ2-7; D gene: -; CDR3 protein: CASSDVIYEQYF; CDR3 DNA: TGTGCCAGCAGTGATGTAATCTACGAGCAGTACTTC
clone size: -; V gene: TRBV19; J gene: TRBJ2-7; D gene: TRBD2; CDR3 protein: CASSLAGGHEQYF; CDR3 DNA: TGTGCCAGTAGTTTAGCGGGGGGCCACGAGCAGTACTTC
clone size: -; V gene: TRBV28; J gene: TRBJ1-2; D gene: TRBD1; CDR3 protein: CASSFRTGGEFYGYTF; CDR3 DNA: TGTGCCAGCAGTTTCCGGACAGGGGGGGAGTTCTATGGCTACACCTTC
clone size: -; V gene: TRBV30; J gene: TRBJ2-7; D gene: TRBD1; CDR3 protein: CAWSTGGYEQYF; CDR3 DNA: TGTGCCTGGAGTACAGGGGGCTACGAGCAGTACTTC
clone size: -; V gene: TRBV7-9; J gene: TRBJ2-3; D gene: -; CDR3 protein: CASSLTEDSTDTQYF; CDR3 DNA: TGTGCCAGCAGCTTAACTGAGGACAGCACAGATACGCAGTATTTT
clone size: -; V gene: TRBV9; J gene: TRBJ1-1; D gene: -; CDR3 protein: CASSPQGGKTEAFF; CDR3 DNA: TGTGCCAGCAGCCCTCAGGGTGGGAAGACTGAAGCTTTCTTT
clone size: -; V gene: TRBV4-1; J gene: TRBJ1-4; D gene: -; CDR3 protein: CASSQETGFANEKLFF; CDR3 DNA: TGCGCCAGCAGCCAAGAAACAGGGTTTGCTAATGAAAAACTGTTTTTT
clone size: -; V gene: TRBV6-1; J gene: TRBJ1-1; D gene: -; CDR3 protein: CASNVLVGGTEAFF; CDR3 DNA: TGTGCCAGCAATGTTCTAGTGGGGGGCACTGAAGCTTTCTTT
clone size: -; V gene: TRBV13; J gene: TRBJ2-3; D gene: TRBD1; CDR3 protein: CASSLRDRATDTQYF; CDR3 DNA: TGTGCCAGCAGCTTAAGGGACAGGGCCACAGATACGCAGTATTTT
clone size: -; V gene: TRBV7-9; J gene: TRBJ2-1; D gene: -; CDR3 protein: CASSLGDPGPPPYEQFF; CDR3 DNA: TGTGCCAGCAGCTTAGGGGATCCGGGACCCCCTCCGTATGAGCAGTTCTTC
clone size: -; V gene: TRBV30; J gene: TRBJ2-5; D gene: -; CDR3 protein: CAWSAVRETQYF; CDR3 DNA: TGTGCCTGGAGTGCGGTCCGGGAGACCCAGTACTTC
clone size: -; V gene: TRBV5-6; J gene: TRBJ1-6; D gene: TRBD1; CDR3 protein: CASSLGTGGSYNSPLHF; CDR3 DNA: TGTGCCAGCAGCCTAGGGACAGGGGGCTCCTATAATTCACCCCTCCACTTT
clone size: -; V gene: TRBV27; J gene: TRBJ1-4; D gene: TRBD1; CDR3 protein: CASSYRGDEKLFF; CDR3 DNA: TGTGCCAGCAGTTACAGGGGCGACGAAAAACTGTTTTTT
clone size: few; V gene: TRBV5-1; J gene: TRBJ1-2; D gene: TRBD1; CDR3 protein: CASSLGDRGHGYTF; CDR3 DNA: TGCGCCAGCAGCTTGGGGGACAGGGGCCATGGCTACACCTTC
clone size: -; V gene: TRBV28; J gene: TRBJ2-3; D gene: -; CDR3 protein: CASSSPSGGVFPTDTQYF; CDR3 DNA: TGTGCCAGCAGTTCGCCGTCAGGGGGGGTTTTCCCCACAGATACGCAGTATTTT
clone size: -; V gene: TRBV5-4; J gene: TRBJ1-2; D gene: TRBD1; CDR3 protein: CASSWDRENGYTF; CDR3 DNA: TGTGCCAGCAGCTGGGACAGGGAGAATGGCTACACCTTC
clone size: -; V gene: TRBV28; J gene: TRBJ2-7; D gene: -; CDR3 protein: CASSLNWAGGGEYF; CDR3 DNA: TGTGCCAGCAGTCTTAATTGGGCAGGGGGAGGGGAGTACTTC
clone size: -; V gene: TRBV7-9; J gene: TRBJ2-7; D gene: -; CDR3 protein: CASSLMAYEQYF; CDR3 DNA: TGTGCCAGCAGCTTAATGGCCTACGAGCAGTACTTC
clone size: -; V gene: TRBV30; J gene: TRBJ2-3; D gene: -; CDR3 protein: CAWSVGTPDSTDTQYF; CDR3 DNA: TGTGCCTGGAGTGTTGGAACTCCTGATAGCACAGATACGCAGTATTTT